This T cell receptor beta chain was captured by sequencing in a study of CD8+CD57+ T cells in acquired aplastic anemia. In germline, CDR1 is SGHVS, CDR2 FQNEAQ. Between the trimmed V and J ends, which lost 4 bases and 14 bases, there was a span of 18 bases. CDR3 length: 13 amino acids. Patients included in sequencing had previously demonstrated CD8+CD57+ cell expansion by flow cytometry. By share of the sample, this clonotype is medium-sized. The TCR beta profiling, which covered VDJ combination and CDR3 sequence, was carried out using genomic DNA as the template. TCRdb recomputed calls from the reads with MiXCR, one row per CDR3 protein. The data show roughly 150,000 distinct CDR3 sequences, with roughly half seen just once and 2.5% to 3.5% held by the top ten.

The receptor comes from a human donor with aplastic anemia. Input material: sorted CD4+, CD8+, or CD8+CD57+ T cells (not recorded which) from PBMCs. The chain combines TRBV7-8 with TRBJ2-1, with D hard to call. The CDR3 region has the DNA TGTGCCAGCAGCTACTCATTAGATCGAACCAAGTTCTTC. Translating it yields CASSYSLDRTKFF.